This is a list of T cell receptor beta chains from one sample in a study of T cell repertoires in aging, cancer and after chemotherapy. TCRdb reanalysed the multiplex PCR reads using MiXCR and keeps one entry per CDR3 protein. The table has some 3,000 distinct CDR3 sequences, approximately 23% seen once. The sample consisted of blood. These receptors were collected from a human donor with a solid tumor. CDR3s include the opening cysteine and the closing phenylalanine or tryptophan. A D gene is named only where the DNA matches it firmly. Size is stated for part of the rows, as once, few or many counts, or as a class when the clone is expanded.

>TRBV27|TRBJ1-1|15|medium-sized|-
CASSTLGSKARGAFF
TGTGCCAGCAGTACACTAGGCAGCAAAGCCCGAGGAGCTTTCTTT
>TRBV20-1|TRBJ1-5|16|-|TRBD1
CSAQMLLDRGHQPQHF
TGCAGTGCCCAAATGCTACTTGACAGGGGACATCAGCCCCAGCATTTT
>TRBV7-9|TRBJ2-5|12|medium-sized|-
CASSSTTGDQYF
TGTGCCAGCAGCTCGACGACCGGGGACCAGTACTTC
>TRBV18|TRBJ1-4|15|-|-
CASSPVTGVGEKLFF
TGTGCCAGCTCACCGGTGACAGGTGTCGGTGAAAAACTGTTTTTT
>TRBV6-1|TRBJ2-3|11|medium-sized|-
CASPLGDTQYF
TGTGCCAGCCCCTTGGGAGATACGCAGTATTTT
>TRBV6-2/TRBV6-3|TRBJ2-1|14|-|TRBD2
CASSYALAGGEQFF
TGTGCCAGCAGTTACGCACTAGCGGGAGGTGAGCAGTTCTTC
>TRBV5-4|TRBJ1-1|14|few|TRBD1
CASSLTGGLTEAFF
TGTGCCAGCAGCTTAACAGGGGGCCTGACTGAAGCTTTCTTT
>TRBV19|TRBJ2-1|12|large|-
CASSYREMGQFF
TGTGCCAGTAGTTACAGGGAGATGGGGCAGTTCTTC
>TRBV28|TRBJ1-2|14|-|-
CASSLGLSNYGYTF
TGTGCCAGCAGTTTGGGACTCTCTAACTATGGCTACACCTTC
>TRBV27|TRBJ1-5|16|medium-sized|TRBD1
CASHPSGTVPNQPQHF
TGTGCCAGTCACCCTTCGGGGACAGTACCAAATCAGCCCCAGCATTTT
>TRBV19|TRBJ2-3|14|large|TRBD1
CASSIVTGADTQYF
TGTGCCAGTAGTATAGTAACAGGGGCAGATACGCAGTATTTT
>TRBV12-3/TRBV12-4|TRBJ2-1|16|-|TRBD2
CASSPASGPSYNEQFF
TGTGCCAGCAGTCCAGCTAGCGGGCCTTCCTACAATGAGCAGTTCTTC
>TRBV27|TRBJ2-5|13|medium-sized|-
CASSLMLQETQYF
TGTGCCAGCAGTTTAATGCTCCAAGAGACCCAGTACTTC
>TRBV19|TRBJ2-3|14|-|TRBD2
CASSISSGTDTQYF
TGTGCCAGTAGTATATCTAGCGGGACAGATACGCAGTATTTT
>TRBV19|TRBJ2-5|16|-|TRBD2
CASRTGLAGVGETQYF
TGTGCCAGTAGGACGGGACTAGCGGGAGTCGGAGAGACCCAGTACTTC
>TRBV27|TRBJ2-1|14|medium-sized|-
CASSLDRDHNEQFF
TGTGCCAGCAGTTTAGACAGAGACCACAATGAGCAGTTCTTC
>TRBV4-1|TRBJ2-1|17|-|TRBD2
CASSWNRTSGSYNEQFF
TGCGCCAGCAGCTGGAACCGGACTAGCGGTTCCTACAATGAGCAGTTCTTC
>TRBV20-1|TRBJ1-5|15|-|-
CSATTQGYSNQPQHF
TGCAGTGCTACCACACAGGGTTATAGCAATCAGCCCCAGCATTTT
>TRBV10-1|TRBJ2-7|14|-|TRBD1
CASSDATGSLEQYF
TGCGCCAGCAGTGATGCGACAGGGAGCCTCGAGCAGTACTTC
>TRBV28|TRBJ1-3|16|few|TRBD1
CASTGQGAYSGNTIYF
TGTGCCAGCACAGGACAGGGGGCCTACTCTGGAAACACCATATATTTT
>TRBV14|TRBJ1-6|14|medium-sized|TRBD1
CASSQADRVSPLHF
TGTGCCAGCAGCCAAGCGGACAGGGTATCACCCCTCCACTTT
>TRBV18|TRBJ2-2|13|medium-sized|-
CASSPRNTGELFF
TGTGCCAGCTCACCTCGTAACACCGGGGAGCTGTTTTTT
>TRBV5-4|TRBJ1-1|16|medium-sized|-
CASSSSHGTPDTEAFF
TGTGCCAGCAGCTCCAGCCACGGGACACCCGACACTGAAGCTTTCTTT
>TRBV12-3/TRBV12-4|TRBJ1-6|14|medium-sized|-
CASSLAGYNSPLHF
TGTGCCAGCAGTTTAGCAGGGTATAATTCACCCCTCCACTTT
>TRBV29-1|TRBJ2-7|14|-|TRBD2
CSVVGTSGAYEQYF
TGCAGCGTTGTCGGGACTAGCGGTGCCTACGAGCAGTACTTC
>TRBV18|TRBJ2-3|15|medium-sized|-
CASSPPRASTDTQYF
TGTGCCAGCTCACCGCCGAGAGCTAGCACAGATACGCAGTATTTT
>TRBV6-1|TRBJ2-1|16|medium-sized|TRBD1
CASSEPTYTGVNEQFF
TGTGCCAGCAGTGAACCGACGTATACAGGGGTTAATGAGCAGTTCTTC
>TRBV27|TRBJ1-5|19|-|-
CASSSTVAGEQYFGPATDF
-
>TRBV14|TRBJ2-7|19|-|-
CASSQDLRGGLPERNEQYF
TGTGCCAGCAGCCAAGATTTGAGGGGGGGACTTCCGGAGCGGAACGAGCAGTACTTC
>TRBV12-3/TRBV12-4|TRBJ2-1|15|medium-sized|TRBD2
CASSSPGLAANEQFF
TGTGCCAGCAGTTCTCCGGGACTAGCGGCCAATGAGCAGTTCTTC
>TRBV4-2|TRBJ2-1|15|-|-
CASSQVAAEGYEQFF
TGTGCCAGCAGCCAAGTAGCGGCCGAGGGGTATGAGCAGTTCTTC
>TRBV11-2|TRBJ2-1|16|few|-
CASSRRDGNSYNEQFF
TGTGCCAGCAGCCGAAGGGACGGGAACTCCTACAATGAGCAGTTCTTC
>TRBV18|TRBJ1-1|15|medium-sized|-
CASSPGAAPNTEAFF
TGTGCCAGCTCACCAGGGGCAGCTCCGAACACTGAAGCTTTCTTT
>TRBV5-1|TRBJ2-4|11|-|-
CASSFRARVNF
TGCGCCAGCAGCTTCCGGGCGAGGGTGAACTTC
>TRBV5-4|TRBJ2-7|15|medium-sized|-
CASSLAETGNYEQYF
TGTGCCAGCAGCTTAGCTGAAACCGGGAATTACGAGCAGTACTTC
>TRBV15|TRBJ2-1|17|-|-
CATSRARAGSSPGEQFF
TGTGCCACCAGCAGAGCACGGGCGGGCAGCAGCCCAGGGGAGCAGTTCTTC
>TRBV6-1|TRBJ2-7|14|few|TRBD1
CAIHNRDRSYEQYF
TGTGCCATCCACAACCGGGACAGGTCCTACGAGCAGTACTTC
>TRBV7-9|TRBJ2-7|15|-|TRBD1
CASRKPPGQPYEQYF
TGTGCCAGCAGAAAACCCCCGGGACAGCCCTACGAGCAGTACTTC
>TRBV27|TRBJ2-7|13|medium-sized|TRBD1
CASTLTGGNEQYF
TGTGCCAGCACCCTCACAGGGGGCAACGAGCAGTACTTC
>TRBV6-5|TRBJ2-7|14|-|TRBD1
CATTGQGGVYEQYF
TGTGCCACGACGGGACAGGGAGGCGTGTACGAGCAGTACTTC
>TRBV27|TRBJ2-7|18|medium-sized|TRBD1
CASSLSATGGFGSYEQYF
TGTGCCAGCAGTTTATCTGCGACAGGGGGCTTTGGGTCCTACGAGCAGTACTTC
>TRBV6-5|TRBJ2-7|12|medium-sized|-
CASGLTGLEQYF
TGTGCCAGCGGATTGACAGGCCTCGAGCAGTACTTC
>TRBV27|TRBJ1-6|16|medium-sized|TRBD1
CASSPRGRSYNSPLHF
TGTGCCAGCTCTCCCAGGGGGCGCAGCTATAATTCACCCCTCCACTTT
>TRBV12-3/TRBV12-4|TRBJ1-2|13|medium-sized|-
CASSRGGQHGYTF
TGTGCCAGCAGCAGGGGAGGACAGCATGGCTACACCTTC